What follows are 6 T cell receptor beta chains derived from one specimen sequenced in a study of radiotherapy plus CTLA-4 blockade in lung cancer. The protocol was immunoSEQ multiplex PCR, while the TCRdb copy is restricted to in-frame clones and leaves out a portion. The sample includes about 13,000 clones, roughly 86% seen only once; the top ten take approximately 15%. The sample consisted of peripheral blood, taken from a patient treated with radiotherapy plus ipilimumab. The receptors come from a human donor with non-small cell lung cancer that progressed on radiotherapy plus ipilimumab. Some clones in this sample may be carry-over from other donors' samples.

The chain is built from TRBV2 and TRBJ2-3, with 8 bases aligning to TRBD1. The CDR3 is made up of 15 amino acids. V shed 4 bases and J 4 bases; nucleotides not matched to a gene: 7. Germline-derived CDR1 and CDR2 are SNHLY and FYNNEI. Here the CDR3 reads CASSVGQGAADTQYF. CDR3 sequence (DNA): TGTGCCAGCAGTGTTGGACAGGGTGCCGCAGATACGCAGTATTTT.

The gene calls are TRBV19 and TRBJ2-1, with TRBD2 identical over 9 bases. The CDR3 is 14 residues long. V was pared by 6 bases and J by 11 bases, with 11 bases of the junction left unmatched. Germline V gene data show CDR1 as LNHDA and CDR2 as SQIVND (reference sequence). The CDR3 loop is CASRRAGGGDKQFF. The CDR3 DNA reads TGTGCCAGTAGGCGAGCGGGGGGTGGCGATAAGCAGTTCTTC. Full variable domain (remainder filled in from reference TRBV19 and TRBJ2-1): DGGITQSPKYLFRKEGQNVTLSCEQNLNHDAMYWYRQDPGQGLRLIYYSQIVNDFQKGDIAEGYSVSREKKESFPLTVTSAQKNPTAFYLCASRRAGGGDKQFFGPGTRLTVL.

The chain carries TRBV14 and TRBJ1-2; TRBD1 is a possible D gene (6 bases). Germline-derived CDR1 and CDR2 are SGHDN and FVKESK. The CDR3 is made up of 15 amino acids. V shed 3 bases and J shed 2 bases, with 13 bases lying between them. CDR3: CASSHRVQGNYGYTF. The CDR3 coding sequence is TGTGCCAGCAGCCACAGAGTCCAGGGGAACTATGGCTACACCTTC.

The CDR3 region has the DNA TGTGCCAGCAGGCCAGGGGGGACTAGCGGGATCATACAAGAGACCCAGTACTTC. As protein: CASRPGGTSGIIQETQYF. The chain links TRBV7-2 to TRBJ2-5, with 13 bases identical to TRBD2. CDR3 length: 18 amino acids. Germline CDR1 reads SGHTA; CDR2 reads FQGNSA. With V trimmed by 6 bases and J by 2 bases, 12 bases remained unmatched. The whole variable domain, remainder taken from reference TRBV7-2 and TRBJ2-5, is GAGVSQSPSNKVTEKGKDVELRCDPISGHTALYWYRQSLGQGLEFLIYFQGNSAPDKSGLPSDRFSAERTGGSVSTLTIQRTQQEDSAVYLCASRPGGTSGIIQETQYFGPGTRLLVL.

The chain links TRBV12-5 to TRBJ2-7; 9 nucleotides match TRBD1. CDR1 and CDR2 (germline): LGHNT, FRNRAP. The CDR3 is 15 residues long. J was trimmed by 4 bases and V by 0 bases; bases with no gene match: 4. The CDR3: CASGLVLGQGYEQYF. The CDR3 DNA is TGTGCTAGTGGTTTGGTACTGGGACAGGGTTACGAGCAGTACTTC.

The V call is TRBV11-3, the J call TRBJ2-1, with 12 bases identical to TRBD2. The V segment lost 5 bases and the J segment 7 bases; nucleotides outside the gene matches: 3. This CDR3 contains 14 residues. Germline V CDR1 and CDR2: SGHNT, YENEEA. Here the CDR3 DNA reads TGTGCCAGCAGCCACGGGACTAGCGGGAATGAGCAGTTCTTC. Its translation is CASSHGTSGNEQFF.